The 18 T cell receptor beta chains in this list originate from one sample, sequenced in a study of T cell responses to AZD1222 COVID-19 vaccine. Assay: immunoSEQ multiplex PCR; the TCRdb copy retains only in-frame clones and omits some. The sample consists of over 85,000 clones, around 89% of them appearing once. Sequencing used peripheral blood, obtained on day 0 of AZD1222 vaccination. The receptors were gathered from an adult in good health.

This clone was observed a handful of times. The gene calls are TRBV2 and TRBJ1-4; D is possibly TRBD1 (6 bases). The CDR3 has 15 amino acids. V lost 4 bases and J 6 bases, leaving 15 bases between the germline ends. The V gene's germline CDR1 is SNHLY and CDR2 FYNNEI. DNA for the CDR3: TGTGCCAGCAGTGGGGGGGGCAGTGAGGATGAAAAACTGTTTTTT. It specifies CASSGGGSEDEKLFF.

The rearrangement links TRBV5-6 to TRBJ1-2; TRBD1 matches 9 bases. This CDR3 has 14 amino acids. Germline V gene lookup returns CDR1 SGHDT and CDR2 YYEEEE. V was clipped by 5 bases and J by 7 bases; unmatched bases: 9. This CDR3 reads CASSYKQGAVGYTF. DNA for the CDR3: TGTGCCAGCAGTTACAAACAGGGGGCTGTTGGCTACACCTTC.

The genes are TRBV29-1 and TRBJ2-5, with 7 bases matching TRBD1. Germline V CDR1 and CDR2: SQVTM, ANQGSEA. This CDR3 spans 14 amino acids. J gave up 1 base and V 7 bases, and 9 bases lay outside the gene matches. The CDR3 sequence is CSAAPQGPQETQYF. The CDR3 DNA is TGCAGCGCCGCCCCACAGGGGCCCCAAGAGACCCAGTACTTC.

With respect to this clone: This sample also contains other DNA sequences that code for the same CDR3. The J gene is TRBJ1-5, the V gene TRBV5-1; a weak D match, TRBD1 (5 bases). Per the germline V gene, CDR1 is SGHRS and CDR2 is YFSETQ. Trimming removed 1 base at V and 4 bases at J, with 9 bases between. The CDR3 spans 14 residues. The CDR3 DNA sequence: TGCGCCAGCAGCTTGCGAGGGGAAAATCAGCCCCAGCATTTT. This codes for CASSLRGENQPQHF. The whole variable domain, remainder taken from reference TRBV5-1 and TRBJ1-5, is KAGVTQTPRYLIKTRGQQVTLSCSPISGHRSVSWYQQTPGQGLQFLFEYFSETQRNKGNFPGRFSGRQFSNSRSEMNVSTLELGDSALYLCASSLRGENQPQHFGDGTRLSIL.

The J gene is TRBJ1-2, the V gene TRBV7-9; D gene uncertain. Trimming removed 2 bases at V and 0 bases at J, with 7 bases between. The length of the CDR3 is 14 residues. Germline CDR1 SEHNR, CDR2 FQNEAQ (reference sequence). The CDR3 sequence: CASSLIEANYGYTF. The DNA of the CDR3 is TGTGCCAGCAGCTTAATTGAAGCTAACTATGGCTACACCTTC.

The chain carries TRBV6-5 and TRBJ1-2; D is unresolved. This CDR3 has 15 amino acids. CDR1 is MNHEY and CDR2 is SVGAGI in the germline V gene. V dropped 0 bases and J dropped 2 bases, with 10 bases sitting between them. The CDR3 spells CASSYSTLRNYGYTF. The DNA for the CDR3 is TGTGCCAGCAGTTACTCGACACTCCGAAACTATGGCTACACCTTC.

V is TRBV28 and J is TRBJ1-4, with 8 bases lining up with TRBD1. V lost 10 bases, J lost 4 bases, and 5 bases stayed unmatched. Germline V CDR1 and CDR2: MDHEN, SYDVKM. The CDR3 is made up of 13 amino acids. The CDR3 here is CAIKQGGNEKLFF. The CDR3 DNA reads as TGTGCCATCAAACAGGGGGGTAATGAAAAACTGTTTTTT.

The chain links TRBV20-1 to TRBJ1-2; D gene unclear. The V gene's germline CDR1 is DFQATT and CDR2 SNEGSKA (reference sequence). The ends were cut back, 3 bases at V and 0 bases at J, with 5 bases in the middle. The CDR3 totals 12 residues. CDR3 DNA: TGCAGTGCTAGTTCCGCTAACTATGGCTACACCTTC. This translates into CSASSANYGYTF.

The gene calls are TRBV5-4 and TRBJ1-1; 9 positions match TRBD1. The CDR3 is 15 residues long. The V gene end was trimmed by 4 bases and the J gene end by 4 bases; junction bases not matched to a gene: 8. CDR1 is SGHNT and CDR2 is YYREEE in the germline V gene (reference sequence). CDR3 loop: CASSTDRGLGTEAFF. The CDR3, as DNA: TGTGCCAGCAGCACCGACAGGGGGTTGGGCACTGAAGCTTTCTTT.

The rearrangement uses TRBV7-9 and TRBJ2-7; perhaps TRBD1 as D (7 bases). The CDR3 loop spans 13 amino acids. V gave up 6 bases and J gave up 6 bases, with 15 bases separating them. Germline assignment: CDR1 SEHNR and CDR2 FQNEAQ (reference sequence). The CDR3 region has the DNA TGTGCCAGCAGGTTTGCAGGGGGGAGCGAGCAGTACTTC. It codes for CASRFAGGSEQYF.

The rearrangement joins TRBV28 to TRBJ2-3; TRBD1 might be the D (5 bases). V was cut by 11 bases and J by 0 bases, with 12 bases left in between. The germline V gene has CDR1 MDHEN and CDR2 SYDVKM. There are 13 residues in the CDR3. CDR3 residues: CAFGQGSTDTQYF. CDR3 coding DNA: TGTGCCTTTGGGCAGGGTAGCACAGATACGCAGTATTTT.

The chain links TRBV6-5 to TRBJ2-1; D possibly corresponds to TRBD2 (6 bases). The ends were cut back, 7 bases at V and 6 bases at J, with 16 bases in the middle. The CDR3 length is 14 residues. Germline V lookup: CDR1 MNHEY, CDR2 SVGAGI. CDR3 nucleotide sequence: TGTGCCAGCACCCCCCGGCGGGGCGGCAATGAGCAGTTCTTC. It translates to CASTPRRGGNEQFF.

The rearrangement uses TRBV6-5 and TRBJ1-6, with 11 nucleotides matching TRBD1. CDR3 size: 16 residues. Germline values: CDR1 MNHEY, CDR2 SVGAGI. V shed 4 bases and J 3 bases; nucleotides not matched to a gene: 2. CDR3 region: CASSFGTGGYNSPLHF. The CDR3 region has the DNA TGTGCCAGCAGTTTCGGGACAGGGGGCTATAATTCACCCCTCCACTTT.

This clone was seen a handful of times. This chain links TRBV30 with TRBJ2-5; 8 bases are shared with TRBD1. V lost 3 bases and J lost 4; bases outside the gene matches: 16. There are 17 residues in the CDR3. Germline V gene data show CDR1 as GTSNPN and CDR2 as SVGIG (reference sequence). The DNA of the CDR3 is TGTGCCTGGAGCGGGCCGGGACAGGCCCTCGTTCGAGAGACCCAGTACTTC. It translates to CAWSGPGQALVRETQYF.

DNA for the CDR3: TGTGCCAGCAGCTTAGGCACCCGGAATGAGCAGTTCTTC. It is translated as CASSLGTRNEQFF. This chain joins TRBV11-3 and TRBJ2-1, with unresolved D. This CDR3 contains 13 residues. Trimming shortened V by 1 base and J by 7 bases, and 8 bases separated the two germline ends. Germline loops: CDR1 SGHNT, CDR2 YENEEA.

The chain has TRBV18 and TRBJ1-1; 9 bases line up with TRBD1. The CDR3 spans 16 residues. Germline values: CDR1 KGHSH, CDR2 LQKENI. With V trimmed by 1 base and J by 0 bases, 3 bases remained unmatched. CDR3 loop: CASSPRTGAVNTEAFF. The CDR3 DNA is TGTGCCAGCTCACCACGGACAGGGGCCGTGAACACTGAAGCTTTCTTT.

Only one count was recorded for this clone. The V and J genes are TRBV6-5 and TRBJ2-5; TRBD1 or TRBD2 may be the D gene (5 bases each). Germline-derived CDR1 and CDR2 are MNHEY and SVGAGI. The CDR3 is 14 residues long. The ends were cut back, 6 bases at V and 4 bases at J, with 15 bases in the middle. CDR3 loop: CASRTGTALETQYF. Written as DNA, the CDR3 is TGTGCCAGCAGGACCGGGACCGCGCTAGAGACCCAGTACTTC.

This chain joins TRBV7-2 and TRBJ1-5, with D tentatively TRBD1 (6 bases). Germline V gene data show CDR1 as SGHTA and CDR2 as FQGNSA. The CDR3 is 13 amino acids. V was cut by 5 bases and J by 7 bases, with 12 bases left in between. CDR3 DNA: TGTGCCAGCAGCCGGGACAAAGGGCAGCCCCAGCATTTT. Translating gives CASSRDKGQPQHF. Variable domain in full (rest from reference TRBV7-2 and TRBJ1-5): GAGVSQSPSNKVTEKGKDVELRCDPISGHTALYWYRQSLGQGLEFLIYFQGNSAPDKSGLPSDRFSAERTGGSVSTLTIQRTQQEDSAVYLCASSRDKGQPQHFGDGTRLSIL.